This T cell receptor (beta chain) emerged from a study of human T cells and chemical hapten exposure. The wider study: Patients received weekly diphenylcyclopropenone doses to the scalp throughout the roughly 22-week study.

V was shortened by 4 bases and J by 8 bases, with 13 bases between the two germline ends. CDR3 length: 14 residues. Germline values: CDR1 SGHRS, CDR2 YFSETQ. Time point indicated: pre-sensitization, week 0. Treatment here: therapeutic diphenylcyclopropenone sensitization with weekly scalp DPC. TCRdb independently ran MiXCR on the RACE reads; one entry per CDR3 protein. This sample has over 300,000 distinct CDR3 sequences, with more than 4.5% found just once. This rearrangement joins TRBV5-1 to TRBJ1-6; a possible D gene is TRBD1 (5 bases). The material was whole blood, obtained in connection with sensitization to the hapten diphenylcyclopropenone (DPC). This sequence originates from a woman in her 50s with alopecia areata. Some clones in this sample may be carry-over from other donors' samples. CDR3 sequence: CASSPGTAHSPLHF. The CDR3 DNA reads as TGCGCCAGCAGCCCCGGGACTGCCCATTCACCCCTCCACTTT. The full variable domain, in which reference TRBV5-1 and TRBJ1-6 provide the parts outside the CDR3, is KAGVTQTPRYLIKTRGQQVTLSCSPISGHRSVSWYQQTPGQGLQFLFEYFSETQRNKGNFPGRFSGRQFSNSRSEMNVSTLELGDSALYLCASSPGTAHSPLHFGNGTRLTVT.